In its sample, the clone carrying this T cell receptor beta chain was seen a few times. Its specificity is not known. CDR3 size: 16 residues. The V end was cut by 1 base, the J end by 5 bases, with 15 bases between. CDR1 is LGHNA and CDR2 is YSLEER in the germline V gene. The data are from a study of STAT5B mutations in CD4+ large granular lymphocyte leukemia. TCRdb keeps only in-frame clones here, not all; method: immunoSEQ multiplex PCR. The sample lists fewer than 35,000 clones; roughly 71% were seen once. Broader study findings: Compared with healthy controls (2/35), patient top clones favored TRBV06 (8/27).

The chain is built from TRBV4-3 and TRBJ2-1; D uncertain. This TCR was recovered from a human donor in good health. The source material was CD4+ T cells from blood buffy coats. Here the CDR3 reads CASSQVVSVWDNEQFF. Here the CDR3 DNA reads TGCGCCAGCAGCCAAGTGGTTTCCGTTTGGGACAATGAGCAGTTCTTC.